Below, 14 T cell receptor beta chains from the same sample are listed, as sequenced in a study of T cells in Graves' hyperthyroidism and ophthalmopathy. From RNA transcripts, TCR beta CDR3 regions were amplified. The HTBI primer set was used in a first-round RT-PCR of the TCR CDR3. From the multiplex PCR reads, TCRdb called clonotypes with MiXCR, one entry per CDR3 protein. The sample holds 500,000 to 650,000 distinct CDR3 sequences; around 15% are singletons and the top ten take around 12%. The sequenced sample was blood. The receptor set was obtained from a woman in her fifties or sixties with Graves' ophthalmopathy.

This clonotype was detected only a few times. This chain joins TRBV20-1 and TRBJ2-6; 9 bases are shared with TRBD1. There are 17 residues in the CDR3. The V gene's germline CDR1 is DFQATT and CDR2 SNEGSKA (reference sequence). Trimming took 3 bases from V and 2 from J; bases not matched to a gene: 8. The CDR3, as DNA: TGCAGTGCTAGCTACAGGGGGCTAGGGGCTGGGGCCAACGTCCTGACTTTC. Translation gives CSASYRGLGAGANVLTF.

This clonotype was seen more than once but under ten times. The V call is TRBV19, the J call TRBJ2-7, with D unresolved. The length of the CDR3 is 13 residues. V was shortened by 6 bases and J by 3 bases, with 12 bases between the two germline ends. Germline assignment: CDR1 LNHDA and CDR2 SQIVND (reference sequence). CDR3 sequence: CASRTADRYEQYF. CDR3 coding DNA: TGTGCCAGTAGAACCGCGGACCGCTACGAGCAGTACTTC.

This clonotype showed up many times. The CDR3 is CASSGQGLGNEQFF. In nucleotides, the CDR3 is TGTGCCAGCAGCGGACAGGGTTTAGGCAATGAGCAGTTCTTC. The rearrangement uses TRBV2 and TRBJ2-1; 8 positions agree with TRBD1. The junction had 7 bases not matched to a gene; V was cut back by 6 bases and J by 6 bases. The CDR3 loop spans 14 amino acids. CDR1 SNHLY and CDR2 FYNNEI come from the germline V gene.

This clonotype was found many times. V gene TRBV20-1 combines with J gene TRBJ2-1; 7 bases match TRBD2. V was pared by 0 bases and J by 6 bases, with 11 bases of the junction left unmatched. The CDR3 length is 16 residues. Germline values: CDR1 DFQATT, CDR2 SNEGSKA (reference sequence). CDR3 DNA sequence: TGCAGTGCTAGAGAAACCGGGACTACTCCAGGCAATGAGCAGTTCTTC. Encoded protein: CSARETGTTPGNEQFF.

Notes on this clonotype: A read error is possible here, since a much larger clone lies one base away. The chain carries TRBV4-1 and TRBJ2-1, with D uncertain. The CDR3 is made up of 15 amino acids. Germline assignment: CDR1 MGHRA and CDR2 YSYEKL. For the CDR3, the DNA is TGCGCCAGCAGCCAAGATCGATCTGGAGACAATGTGCAGTTCTTC. Protein product: CASSQDRSGDNVQFF.

This rearrangement joins TRBV13 to TRBJ2-1; the match to TRBD2 covers 12 bases. This CDR3 comprises 16 residues. Germline CDR1 PRHDT, CDR2 FYEKMQ (reference sequence). Losses at the gene ends were 3 bases for V and 4 bases for J; bases not matched to a gene: 4. The CDR3 nucleotides read TGTGCCAGCAGCTTCTCGACTAGCGGGGGTTACAATGAGCAGTTCTTC. This encodes CASSFSTSGGYNEQFF.

In this sample, this clonotype turned up many times. The chain is built from TRBV28 and TRBJ1-2; TRBD1 matches 10 bases. CDR1 is MDHEN and CDR2 is SYDVKM in the germline V gene. This CDR3 is built from 11 residues. The V and J ends lost 10 bases and 8 bases, in that order; junction bases with no gene match: 4. CDR3 sequence (DNA): TGTGCCACCCGACAGGGGGCAGGCTACACCTTC. As protein: CATRQGAGYTF.

The CDR3, as DNA: TGTGCCACCAGTGACCAACACAGATCTGAAGCTTTCTTT. Encoded protein: CATSDQHRSEAFF. This chain connects TRBV24-1 to TRBJ1-1; D ambiguous. CDR1 is KGHDR and CDR2 is SFDVKD in the germline V gene. This CDR3 contains 13 residues. V shed 4 bases and J shed 6 bases, with 11 bases lying between them.

The CDR3, as DNA: TGTGCCAGCAGCCCCCCCGGACGGGGACATTCACCCCTCCACTTT. Protein: CASSPPGRGHSPLHF. The V gene is TRBV3-1, the J gene TRBJ1-6, with TRBD1 as a possible D gene (5 bases). Germline V gives CDR1 LGHDT, CDR2 YNNKEL (reference sequence). The V and J ends lost 4 bases and 8 bases respectively, with 15 bases between them. The CDR3 covers 15 residues.

This sequence joins TRBV19 and TRBJ2-1; TRBD2 might be the D (6 bases). V was cut by 2 bases and J by 3 bases, with 14 bases left in between. This CDR3 contains 16 residues. Per the germline V gene, CDR1 is LNHDA and CDR2 is SQIVND (reference sequence). The CDR3 is CASSIFGGRSYNEQFF. Here the CDR3 DNA reads TGTGCCAGTAGTATATTTGGGGGGAGGAGCTACAATGAGCAGTTCTTC.

This clonotype occurred many times. This chain links TRBV6-1 with TRBJ2-7; 8 bases map to TRBD2. This CDR3 has 14 residues. Losses at the gene ends were 8 bases for V and 0 bases for J; bases not matched to a gene: 6. The germline V gene encodes CDR1 MNHNS and CDR2 SASEGT. CDR3 sequence reads: CASLDGRASYEQYF. The CDR3 DNA follows: TGTGCCAGCTTAGACGGGAGGGCCTCCTACGAGCAGTACTTC.

In this sample, this clonotype turned up many times. The chain couples TRBV27 to TRBJ2-1; 8 bases line up with TRBD2. CDR3 length equals 15 residues. From germline, CDR1 is MNHEY and CDR2 SMNVEV (reference sequence). The trim removed 5 bases at V and 4 bases at J, leaving 7 bases unmatched. This CDR3 reads CASSPGASGYNEQFF. Here the CDR3 DNA reads TGTGCCAGCAGTCCCGGGGCTAGCGGGTACAATGAGCAGTTCTTC.

This clonotype has ten or more counts. The chain recombines TRBV7-3 with TRBJ2-2; TRBD1 or TRBD2 may be the D gene (6 bases each). Deletions cut 5 bases from V and 3 bases from J, with 10 bases between. The CDR3 has 14 amino acids. CDR1 is SGHTA, CDR2 FQGTGA, per germline. The CDR3 nucleotides read TGTGCCAGCAGCAAAGGGGGGTACACCGGGGAGCTGTTTTTT. Translating it yields CASSKGGYTGELFF.

This clonotype was detected many times. This rearrangement joins TRBV13 to TRBJ2-7, with 8 bases that match TRBD1. Germline V gene data show CDR1 as PRHDT and CDR2 as FYEKMQ (reference sequence). This CDR3 has 13 amino acids. Trimming at V came to 8 bases and at J to 0 bases, leaving 3 bases not matched to a gene. CDR3 loop: CASLTGGSYEQYF. CDR3 nucleotides: TGTGCCAGCTTAACAGGGGGCTCCTACGAGCAGTACTTC.